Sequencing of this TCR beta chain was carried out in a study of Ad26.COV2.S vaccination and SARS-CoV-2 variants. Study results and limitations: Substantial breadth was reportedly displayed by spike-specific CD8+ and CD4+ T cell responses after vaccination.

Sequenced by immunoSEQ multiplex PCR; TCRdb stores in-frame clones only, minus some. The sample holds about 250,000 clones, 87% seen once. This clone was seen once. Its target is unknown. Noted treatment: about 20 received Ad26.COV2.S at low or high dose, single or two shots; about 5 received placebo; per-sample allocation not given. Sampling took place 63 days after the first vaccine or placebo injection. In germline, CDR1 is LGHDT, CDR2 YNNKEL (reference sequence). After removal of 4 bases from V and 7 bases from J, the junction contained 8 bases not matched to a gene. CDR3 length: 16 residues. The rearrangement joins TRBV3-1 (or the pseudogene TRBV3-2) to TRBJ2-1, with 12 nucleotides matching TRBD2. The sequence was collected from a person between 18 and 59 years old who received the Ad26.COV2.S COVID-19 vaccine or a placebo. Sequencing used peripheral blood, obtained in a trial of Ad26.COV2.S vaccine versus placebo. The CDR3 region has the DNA TGTGCCAGCAGCCGAAATCTAGCGGGGGGGAGTAATGAGCAGTTCTTC. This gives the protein CASSRNLAGGSNEQFF.